This T cell receptor beta chain was profiled in a study of T cell responses to AZD1222 COVID-19 vaccine. Study-wide results and caveats: Clonal diversity was possibly underestimated; the donors were predominantly white British and more often female. A rise in Spike-specific TCR breadth and depth followed two AZD1222 doses.

CDR3 length: 15 residues. Trimming stripped 6 bases from V and 2 bases from J, with 14 bases between. Germline V gene sequence: CDR1 KGHSH, CDR2 LQKENI. Data came from immunoSEQ multiplex PCR; TCRdb stores just in-frame clones and leaves some out. The repertoire includes 150,000 to 200,000 clones, about 92% of them detected once, and about 0.9% sits in the top ten. Regarding this clone: Its antigen is not identified.

The sequence was collected from an adult in good health. The sample here was peripheral blood, taken on day 0 of AZD1222 vaccination. This sequence joins TRBV18 and TRBJ2-1, with D perhaps TRBD2 (5 bases). CDR3 in amino acids: CASSQNGETYNEQFF. CDR3 nucleotides: TGTGCCAGCTCCCAAAACGGGGAAACCTACAATGAGCAGTTCTTC. Full variable domain (outside the CDR3, taken from reference TRBV18 and TRBJ2-1): NAGVMQNPRHLVRRRGQEARLRCSPMKGHSHVYWYRQLPEEGLKFMVYLQKENIIDESGMPKERFSAEFPKEGPSILRIQQVVRGDSAAYFCASSQNGETYNEQFFGPGTRLTVL.